This T cell receptor (beta chain) was observed in a study of identical twins. The germline V gene encodes CDR1 LGHNA and CDR2 YNFKEQ. J gave up 2 bases and V 6 bases, and 8 bases lay outside the gene matches. This CDR3 is built from 18 residues. Unique molecular identifiers were present on cDNA, and template switching added a universal primer site. TCRdb independently ran MiXCR on the 5' RACE reads; one entry per CDR3 protein. Of 690,000 or so distinct CDR3 sequences listed, 8.6% are singletons. This clonotype was detected many times. Its target is not known. Overall study results and limits: A lower insertion count was a feature of abundant cord blood beta clonotypes, with no such feature in memory repertoires. The study found weaker excess twin sharing in beta out-of-frame sequences. For monozygotic twins, models underestimated out-of-frame TCR alpha sharing.

This sample also belongs to another study, concerning yellow fever vaccine responses in identical twins.

The genes are TRBV4-2 and TRBJ2-3; TRBD2 matches at 16 bases. Sequencing was done on a sample of PBMCs. This sequence was found in a young woman in good health. The CDR3 DNA sequence: TGTGCCAGCAGGGTTTATGGGACTAGCGGGGGGGTCACAGATACGCAGTATTTT. Protein: CASRVYGTSGGVTDTQYF.